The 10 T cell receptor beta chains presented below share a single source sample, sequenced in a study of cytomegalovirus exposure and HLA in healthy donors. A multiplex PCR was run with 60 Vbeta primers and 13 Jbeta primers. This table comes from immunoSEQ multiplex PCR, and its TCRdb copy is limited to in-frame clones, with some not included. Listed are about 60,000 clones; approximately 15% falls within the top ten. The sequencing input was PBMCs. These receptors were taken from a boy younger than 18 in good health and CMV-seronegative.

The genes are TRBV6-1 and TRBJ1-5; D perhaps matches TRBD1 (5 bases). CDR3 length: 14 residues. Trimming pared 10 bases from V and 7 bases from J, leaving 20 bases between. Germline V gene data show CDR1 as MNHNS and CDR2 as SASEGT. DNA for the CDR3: TGTGCCACCCTGGGGCAGGCGTTCGGACAGCCCCAGCATTTT. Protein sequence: CATLGQAFGQPQHF.

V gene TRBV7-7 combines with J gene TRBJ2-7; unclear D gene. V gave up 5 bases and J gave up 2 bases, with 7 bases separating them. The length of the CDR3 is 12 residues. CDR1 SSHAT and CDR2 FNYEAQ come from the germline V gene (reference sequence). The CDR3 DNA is TGTGCCAGCAGCCCTGACACCTACGAGCAGTACTTC. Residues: CASSPDTYEQYF. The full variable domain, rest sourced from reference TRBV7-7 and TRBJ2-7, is GAGVSQSPRYKVTKRGQDVTLRCDPISSHATLYWYQQALGQGPEFLTYFNYEAQPDKSGLPSDRFSAERPEGSISTLTIQRTEQRDSAMYRCASSPDTYEQYFGPGTRLTVT.

CDR3: CASSRGYGYTF. CDR3 bases: TGTGCCAGCAGCAGGGGCTATGGCTACACCTTC. V and J are TRBV28 and TRBJ1-2; TRBD1 is a possible D gene (6 bases). CDR3 length equals 11 residues. V dropped 6 bases and J dropped 4 bases, with 6 bases sitting between them. CDR1 and CDR2 from the germline V gene are MDHEN and SYDVKM.

The CDR3 DNA reads TGTGCCAGCAGCCCCAGGGGAAGAGGCTTGGGGGCCAACGTCCTGACTTTC. This encodes CASSPRGRGLGANVLTF. This chain uses TRBV7-9 with TRBJ2-6, with D maybe TRBD1 (6 bases). Germline CDR1 is SEHNR and CDR2 is FQNEAQ (reference sequence). The CDR3 is 17 amino acids. Trimming took 5 bases from V and 4 from J, leaving 18 bases between them.

CDR3 region: CASSFTGQSYEQYF. The DNA for the CDR3 is TGTGCCAGCAGCTTCACGGGACAGTCCTACGAGCAGTACTTC. The rearrangement uses TRBV7-6 and TRBJ2-7; 7 positions match TRBD1. The CDR3 runs 14 residues. The V gene's germline CDR1 is SGHVS and CDR2 FNYEAQ. V trimming: 3 bases; J trimming: 1 base; junction bases outside the gene matches: 3.

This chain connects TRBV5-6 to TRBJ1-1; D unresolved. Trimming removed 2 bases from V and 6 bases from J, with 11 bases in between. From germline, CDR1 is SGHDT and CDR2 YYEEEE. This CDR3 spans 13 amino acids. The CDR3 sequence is CASSFTRVPEAFF. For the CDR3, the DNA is TGTGCCAGCAGCTTCACCCGGGTTCCTGAAGCTTTCTTT.

CDR3 protein: CASSILAENTDTQYF. In DNA form, the CDR3 reads TGCGCCAGCAGCATTCTAGCGGAGAACACAGATACGCAGTATTTT. The chain joins TRBV5-1 to TRBJ2-3, with 7 bases that match TRBD2. There are 15 residues in the CDR3. The germline V gene encodes CDR1 SGHRS and CDR2 YFSETQ. The junction had 7 bases not matched to a gene; V was cut back by 4 bases and J by 2 bases.

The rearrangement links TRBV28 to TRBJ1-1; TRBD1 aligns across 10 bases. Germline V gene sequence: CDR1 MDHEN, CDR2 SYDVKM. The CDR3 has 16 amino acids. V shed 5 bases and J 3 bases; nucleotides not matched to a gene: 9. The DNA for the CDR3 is TGTGCCAGCAGTATTCGACAGGGGGCGGGGTACACTGAAGCTTTCTTT. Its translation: CASSIRQGAGYTEAFF.

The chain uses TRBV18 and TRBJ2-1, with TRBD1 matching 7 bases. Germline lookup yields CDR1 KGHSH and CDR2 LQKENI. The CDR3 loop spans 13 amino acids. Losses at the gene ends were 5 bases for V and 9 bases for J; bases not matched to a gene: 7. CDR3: CASSGTGDGEQFF. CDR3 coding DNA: TGTGCCAGCTCAGGAACAGGGGATGGTGAGCAGTTCTTC.

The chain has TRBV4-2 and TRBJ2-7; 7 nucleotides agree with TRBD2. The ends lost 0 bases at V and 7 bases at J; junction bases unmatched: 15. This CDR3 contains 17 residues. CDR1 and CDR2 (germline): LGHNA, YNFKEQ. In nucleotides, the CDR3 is TGTGCCAGCAGCCAAGATTTAGGGGAGCGGGGAAGCGGGGAGCAGTACTTC. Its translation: CASSQDLGERGSGEQYF.